This T cell receptor beta chain was recovered during a study of post-analysis software for immune sequencing data. The authors incorporated unique molecular identifiers into the TCR beta cDNA libraries. The T cell input of about 0.95 to 11 million gave about half a million cDNA molecules. Via MiXCR, TCRdb re-called the PCR reads, giving one row per CDR3 protein. The sample has hundreds of thousands of distinct CDR3 sequences, under 55% seen once. General study results and limits: Patients had higher frequencies than controls of four to six TRBV segments, including TRBV5-6, TRBV5-1 and TRBV20-1. Controls' normalized Chao1 diversity significantly exceeded that of multiple sclerosis patients.

The germline CDR1 and CDR2 sequences are MNHEY and SVGEGT. Trimming removed 2 bases from V and 8 bases from J, with 9 bases in between. The CDR3 loop spans 13 amino acids. This clonotype was recorded a few times. Its antigen is currently unknown. This clonotype originated in a girl aged 10 to 17 with multiple sclerosis. The sample taken for sequencing was blood. The genes are TRBV6-2 or TRBV6-3 and TRBJ1-4; the D is unclear. The CDR3 loop is CASSYARTEKLFF. CDR3 DNA: TGTGCCAGCAGTTACGCCAGAACCGAAAAACTGTTTTTT.